These 31 T cell receptor beta chains originate from one sample sequenced in a study of T cell repertoires in cytomegalovirus infection (dated by TCRdb to about 2019). The sequencing machine was an Illumina HiSeq 1500. Through fastp at Q25 and MiXCR, TCRdb rebuilt clones from the public reads, retaining in-frame beta chains. Every CDR3 protein is listed once, alongside the most common genes and DNA of its rows. The sample data list 150,000 to 200,000 distinct CDR3 sequences, and 17% of these were observed just once. The ten largest make up about 17% of the sample. The sequencing sample was made of CD8+ T cells from PBMCs. All receptors derive from a human donor in good health (CMV status not recorded). Some clones in this sample may be carry-over from other donors' samples.

This clonotype was seen more than once but under ten times. This chain uses TRBV20-1 with TRBJ2-5; 8 bases line up with TRBD2. Germline CDR1 and CDR2: DFQATT and SNEGSKA (reference sequence). The V gene end was trimmed by 2 bases and the J gene end by 7 bases; junction bases not matched to a gene: 9. The CDR3 is 14 amino acids. This chain's CDR3 is CSARLREAGGTQYF. DNA for the CDR3: TGCAGTGCTAGATTGCGGGAGGCCGGAGGGACCCAGTACTTC.

The V gene is TRBV29-1, the J gene TRBJ2-1; TRBD1 matches at 9 bases. Germline V gene sequence: CDR1 SQVTM, CDR2 ANQGSEA. The junction had 5 bases not matched to a gene; V was cut back by 0 bases and J by 2 bases. This CDR3 has 16 residues. The DNA of the CDR3 is TGCAGCGTTGAAGATCAAGGACAGGGGACCTACAATGAGCAGTTCTTC. Amino acid sequence: CSVEDQGQGTYNEQFF.

The rearrangement uses TRBV20-1 and TRBJ1-2, with D unresolved. Germline lookup yields CDR1 DFQATT and CDR2 SNEGSKA (reference sequence). Trimming took off 1 base at V and 0 bases at J, with 9 bases between the two ends. This CDR3 has 14 residues. As DNA, the CDR3 is TGCAGTGCTAGAGTATACACCTCTAACTATGGCTACACCTTC. Its translation is CSARVYTSNYGYTF.

This clonotype was found a few times. The V call is TRBV6-1, the J call TRBJ2-5; D ambiguous. Looked up from germline, CDR1 is MNHNS and CDR2 is SASEGT. V was pared by 8 bases and J by 7 bases, with 17 bases between. The CDR3 contains 13 residues. The CDR3 DNA reads TGTGCCAGCGCAACGGTTGTGCTCGGGACCCAGTACTTC. Translation: CASATVVLGTQYF.

The J gene is TRBJ2-1, the V gene TRBV7-3; 8 bases line up with TRBD2. J gave up 4 bases and V 3 bases, and 5 bases lay outside the gene matches. Germline V gene lookup returns CDR1 SGHTA and CDR2 FQGTGA. This CDR3 region has 15 residues. The CDR3 coding sequence is TGTGCCAGCAGCTTGTTAAGCGGGGGTTACAATGAGCAGTTCTTC. Amino acids: CASSLLSGGYNEQFF. The complete variable domain, with remaining parts taken from reference TRBV7-3 and TRBJ2-1, reads GAGVSQTPSNKVTEKGKYVELRCDPISGHTALYWYRQSLGQGPEFLIYFQGTGAADDSGLPNDRFFAVRPEGSVSTLKIQRTERGDSAVYLCASSLLSGGYNEQFFGPGTRLTVL.

This clonotype came up many times. This chain joins TRBV7-6 and TRBJ2-1; D is tentatively TRBD1 or TRBD2 (6 bases each). Germline CDR1 reads SGHVS; CDR2 reads FNYEAQ. CDR3 length: 16 residues. Trimming cost V 4 bases and J 5 bases, with 18 bases left between them. The CDR3 here is CASSSPGWGADNEQFF. In DNA form, the CDR3 reads TGTGCCAGCAGCTCACCCGGGTGGGGGGCAGACAATGAGCAGTTCTTC. The complete variable domain, with remaining parts taken from reference TRBV7-6 and TRBJ2-1, reads GAGVSQSPRYKVTKRGQDVALRCDPISGHVSLYWYRQALGQGPEFLTYFNYEAQQDKSGLPNDRFSAERPEGSISTLTIQRTEQRDSAMYRCASSSPGWGADNEQFFGPGTRLTVL.

The sample holds a few counts of this clonotype. The rearrangement joins TRBV20-1 to TRBJ2-7; D is perhaps TRBD2 (5 bases). Germline V gene sequence: CDR1 DFQATT, CDR2 SNEGSKA (reference sequence). The CDR3 contains 14 residues. The V and J ends lost 3 bases and 0 bases respectively, with 12 bases between them. CDR3 nucleotides: TGCAGTGCTAGCTCCACTAGGAACTCCTACGAGCAGTACTTC. This encodes CSASSTRNSYEQYF.

This clonotype turned up a few times. The chain recombines TRBV4-1 with TRBJ1-1; D perhaps matches TRBD1 (6 bases). With 2 bases removed from V and 6 bases from J, the gap between germline ends came to 13 bases. The germline V gene has CDR1 MGHRA and CDR2 YSYEKL. The CDR3 extends over 14 amino acids. The DNA of the CDR3 is TGCGCCAGCAGCCAAAGAAGGGGGGTATCTGAAGCTTTCTTT. This codes for CASSQRRGVSEAFF.

This clonotype was counted at least ten times. The V and J genes are TRBV7-8 and TRBJ2-1; D is uncertain. CDR1 is SGHVS and CDR2 is FQNEAQ in the germline V gene. The CDR3 is 12 amino acids. Trimming shortened V by 1 base and J by 10 bases, and 8 bases separated the two germline ends. CDR3 in DNA: TGTGCCAGCAGCTTAGTTAGAGGAGAGCAGTTCTTC. Protein product: CASSLVRGEQFF. Full variable domain (remainder filled in from reference TRBV7-8 and TRBJ2-1): GAGVSQSPRYKVAKRGQDVALRCDPISGHVSLFWYQQALGQGPEFLTYFQNEAQLDKSGLPSDRFFAERPEGSVSTLKIQRTQQEDSAVYLCASSLVRGEQFFGPGTRLTVL.

A few counts support this clonotype. The chain combines TRBV11-2 with TRBJ2-2; D is possibly TRBD1 (6 bases). Germline V CDR1 and CDR2: SGHAT, FQNNGV. The CDR3 runs to 14 residues. Trimming took 5 bases from V and 6 from J, leaving 13 bases between them. The CDR3 protein is CASSRGQISGELFF. The CDR3 DNA follows: TGTGCCAGCAGCCGTGGACAGATATCCGGGGAGCTGTTTTTT.

The sample holds a few counts of this clonotype. The V and J genes are TRBV15 and TRBJ2-6; TRBD1 agrees at 7 bases. The ends lost 9 bases at V and 4 bases at J; junction bases unmatched: 9. Germline CDR1 is LNHNV and CDR2 is YYDKDF (reference sequence). The CDR3 covers 15 residues. The CDR3: CATATGARGANVLTF. As DNA, the CDR3 is TGTGCCACAGCTACAGGGGCGCGGGGGGCCAACGTCCTGACTTTC.

This clonotype has a handful of counts. The chain combines TRBV23-1 with TRBJ2-7; D may match TRBD1 or TRBD2 (6 bases each). TRBV23-1 carries the ORF label, with uncertain function. Trimming left V 7 bases short and J 3 bases short, with 22 bases between. The CDR3 is 16 residues long. CDR3 amino acids: CASISGAGDPRYEQYF. For the CDR3, the DNA is TGCGCCAGCATATCGGGGGCAGGGGACCCACGCTACGAGCAGTACTTC.

This chain joins TRBV15 and TRBJ2-1, with 7 bases lining up with TRBD2. J gave up 7 bases and V 9 bases, and 12 bases lay outside the gene matches. Germline V CDR1 and CDR2: LNHNV, YYDKDF (reference sequence). This CDR3 region has 14 residues. CDR3 sequence (DNA): TGTGCCACGCGCGGGGGAGGGCCTCAAAATGAGCAGTTCTTC. This translates into CATRGGGPQNEQFF.

The DNA for the CDR3 is TGTGCCAGCAGTGGAACAGGGGATAGCAATCAGCCCCAGCATTTT. Its translation is CASSGTGDSNQPQHF. The chain has TRBV2 and TRBJ1-5; 7 bases align to TRBD1. Unmatched junction bases numbered 3, after V lost 4 bases and J lost 0 bases. The CDR3 has 15 amino acids. Germline CDR1 SNHLY, CDR2 FYNNEI.

This clonotype was detected ten times or more. The CDR3 coding sequence is TGTGCCAGCAGCCCTGGGGCGGGAGATGGCTACGAGCAGTACTTC. This translates into CASSPGAGDGYEQYF. The rearrangement links TRBV4-2 to TRBJ2-7; TRBD2 matches 7 bases. Per germline, CDR1 LGHNA and CDR2 YNFKEQ. This CDR3 contains 15 residues. The V and J ends lost 4 bases and 3 bases, in that order; junction bases with no gene match: 9.

This clonotype was observed a few times. This chain links TRBV7-6 with TRBJ2-1; the D is unclear. CDR3 length: 16 residues. V lost 1 base and J 8 bases, leaving 18 bases between the germline ends. Germline-derived CDR1 and CDR2 are SGHVS and FNYEAQ. The CDR3 is CASSLGSRRELDEQFF. CDR3 DNA: TGTGCCAGCAGCTTAGGGTCCCGCCGAGAGCTGGATGAGCAGTTCTTC.

The rearrangement joins TRBV7-9 to TRBJ2-7; 8 positions match TRBD1. V lost 5 bases and J lost 3; bases outside the gene matches: 6. The germline V gene has CDR1 SEHNR and CDR2 FQNEAQ (reference sequence). This CDR3 comprises 14 residues. As DNA, the CDR3 is TGTGCCAGCAGCCTAATAGACAGGGGCTACGAGCAGTACTTC. This translates into CASSLIDRGYEQYF.

The chain has TRBV29-1 and TRBJ2-7; a weak D match, TRBD2 (6 bases). V was trimmed by 4 bases and J by 4 bases, leaving 17 bases between them. Germline V lookup: CDR1 SQVTM, CDR2 ANQGSEA. This CDR3 is 14 amino acids long. In DNA form, the CDR3 reads TGCAGCGTTGCTCATAGGAGGGGCCGGTACGAGCAGTACTTC. Residues: CSVAHRRGRYEQYF.

The chain carries TRBV28 and TRBJ1-1; 8 nucleotides align to TRBD1. The CDR3 loop spans 14 amino acids. V shed 0 bases, J shed 11 bases, and the junction held 8 bases outside the gene matches. Germline V gene lookup returns CDR1 MDHEN and CDR2 SYDVKM. CDR3 sequence (DNA): TGTGCCAGCAGTTTATGGGGACAGGTCGGCGGGGCTTTCTTT. As protein: CASSLWGQVGGAFF.

Notes on this clonotype: The CDR3 does not end in the conserved phenylalanine or tryptophan, so this is likely a read error. The chain recombines TRBV28 with TRBJ2-7; the match to TRBD1 covers 9 bases. The CDR3 has 15 amino acids. V lost 5 bases, J lost 4 bases, and 9 bases stayed unmatched. CDR1 and CDR2 (germline): MDHEN, SYDVKM. This chain's CDR3 is CASSGAGTGSYEQYL. The CDR3 bases are TGTGCCAGCAGTGGCGCCGGGACAGGGTCGTACGAGCAGTACTTG.

Only a few counts were recorded for this clonotype. The rearrangement links TRBV12-3 or TRBV12-4 to TRBJ2-1, with D perhaps given as TRBD1 or TRBD2 (5 bases each). This CDR3 region has 12 residues. Trimming cost V 3 bases and J 7 bases, with 7 bases left between them. CDR3 region: CASSFEGNEQFF. For the CDR3, the DNA is TGTGCCAGCAGTTTTGAGGGGAATGAGCAGTTCTTC.

This chain uses TRBV14 with TRBJ2-3, with 12 bases matching TRBD2. The germline CDR1 and CDR2 sequences are SGHDN and FVKESK. The trim removed 0 bases at V and 4 bases at J, leaving 17 bases unmatched. The CDR3 spans 21 residues. The CDR3 nucleotides read TGTGCCAGCAGCCAAGAAGAAGATGCCCCCCTACTAGCGGGGGGATCAGATACGCAGTATTTT. Amino acid sequence: CASSQEEDAPLLAGGSDTQYF.

The chain links TRBV20-1 to TRBJ2-1, with a weak D call TRBD2 (5 bases). The CDR3 totals 14 residues. Deletions cut 3 bases from V and 0 bases from J, with 9 bases between. From germline, CDR1 is DFQATT and CDR2 SNEGSKA (reference sequence). CDR3 coding DNA: TGCAGTGCTAGGAGAGCGGACTCCTACAATGAGCAGTTCTTC. Residues: CSARRADSYNEQFF.

This clonotype was counted at least ten times. The rearrangement uses TRBV7-2 and TRBJ2-7, with TRBD2 matching 13 bases. The CDR3 has 18 residues. Losses at the gene ends were 2 bases for V and 6 bases for J; bases not matched to a gene: 13. CDR1 SGHTA and CDR2 FQGNSA come from the germline V gene. CDR3 coding DNA: TGTGCCAGCAGCTTAAGGACTAGCGGGAGTCAACTAGGTAGCGAGCAGTACTTC. Translation gives CASSLRTSGSQLGSEQYF. The whole variable domain, remainder taken from reference TRBV7-2 and TRBJ2-7, is GAGVSQSPSNKVTEKGKDVELRCDPISGHTALYWYRQSLGQGLEFLIYFQGNSAPDKSGLPSDRFSAERTGGSVSTLTIQRTQQEDSAVYLCASSLRTSGSQLGSEQYFGPGTRLTVT.

This clonotype was seen only a few times. The chain employs TRBV27 and TRBJ2-1, with D hard to call. Germline CDR1 and CDR2: MNHEY and SMNVEV (reference sequence). CDR3 length: 13 amino acids. The V end was cut by 5 bases, the J end by 10 bases, with 15 bases between. CDR3 sequence: CASSVGRLREQFF. The CDR3 region has the DNA TGTGCCAGCAGTGTGGGCCGGCTACGGGAGCAGTTCTTC.

The gene calls are TRBV6-2 or TRBV6-3 and TRBJ2-5, with D possibly being TRBD1 (5 bases). CDR1 is MNHEY and CDR2 is SVGEGT in the germline V gene. With 0 bases removed from V and 5 bases from J, the gap between germline ends came to 10 bases. This CDR3 has 14 residues. The CDR3 nucleotides are TGTGCCAGCAGTTACTCGACCAGGGCGGAGACCCAGTACTTC. Translating it yields CASSYSTRAETQYF.

The V gene is TRBV30, the J gene TRBJ1-1, with TRBD1 as a possible D gene (5 bases). Germline V gene lookup returns CDR1 GTSNPN and CDR2 SVGIG (reference sequence). The CDR3 sequence is 11 residues long. The V end lost 3 bases, the J end lost 8 bases, and 10 bases lay between the germline ends. In DNA form, the CDR3 reads TGTGCCTGGAGCCAGGGTGCGGAAGCTTTCTTT. It codes for CAWSQGAEAFF.

This clonotype came up a few times. The rearrangement links TRBV7-2 to TRBJ2-7; possibly TRBD2 for D (6 bases). The CDR3 is made up of 15 amino acids. With 5 bases removed from V and 7 bases from J, the gap between germline ends came to 21 bases. Looked up from germline, CDR1 is SGHTA and CDR2 is FQGNSA. CDR3 DNA sequence: TGTGCCAGCAGCAGGCCGGGAGCCCAAAGAGGGGAGCAGTACTTC. Translation gives CASSRPGAQRGEQYF.

A few counts support this clonotype. The chain employs TRBV5-4 and TRBJ2-7; the D gene is possibly TRBD2 (6 bases). CDR3 length: 16 amino acids. Trimming took 0 bases from V and 2 from J, leaving 15 bases between them. CDR1 is SGHNT and CDR2 is YYREEE in the germline V gene (reference sequence). The CDR3 is CASSLEGLARPYEQYF. The CDR3 DNA sequence: TGTGCCAGCAGCTTGGAGGGGCTAGCGCGTCCCTACGAGCAGTACTTC.

This sequence joins TRBV28 and TRBJ1-1; D is unresolved. The germline gives CDR1 MDHEN, CDR2 SYDVKM. The CDR3 is made up of 14 amino acids. The V and J ends lost 3 bases and 3 bases respectively, with 11 bases between them. The CDR3 nucleotides are TGTGCCAGCAGTTTGTTAGAGATGGACACTGAAGCTTTCTTT. It is translated as CASSLLEMDTEAFF. Using reference TRBV28 and TRBJ1-1 for the parts outside the CDR3, the full variable domain is DVKVTQSSRYLVKRTGEKVFLECVQDMDHENMFWYRQDPGLGLRLIYFSYDVKMKEKGDIPEGYSVSREKKERFSLILESASTNQTSMYLCASSLLEMDTEAFFGQGTRLTVV.

This clonotype was seen more than once but under ten times. A single base separates this from a much larger clone, so it may be a read error. The CDR3 nucleotides are TGTACCAGCAGTTATCAGGGGAACACTGAAGCTTTCTTT. Amino acids: CTSSYQGNTEAFF. The V gene is TRBV7-8, the J gene TRBJ1-1; D might be TRBD1 (5 bases). This CDR3 has 13 amino acids. Per the germline V gene, CDR1 is SGHVS and CDR2 is FQNEAQ.